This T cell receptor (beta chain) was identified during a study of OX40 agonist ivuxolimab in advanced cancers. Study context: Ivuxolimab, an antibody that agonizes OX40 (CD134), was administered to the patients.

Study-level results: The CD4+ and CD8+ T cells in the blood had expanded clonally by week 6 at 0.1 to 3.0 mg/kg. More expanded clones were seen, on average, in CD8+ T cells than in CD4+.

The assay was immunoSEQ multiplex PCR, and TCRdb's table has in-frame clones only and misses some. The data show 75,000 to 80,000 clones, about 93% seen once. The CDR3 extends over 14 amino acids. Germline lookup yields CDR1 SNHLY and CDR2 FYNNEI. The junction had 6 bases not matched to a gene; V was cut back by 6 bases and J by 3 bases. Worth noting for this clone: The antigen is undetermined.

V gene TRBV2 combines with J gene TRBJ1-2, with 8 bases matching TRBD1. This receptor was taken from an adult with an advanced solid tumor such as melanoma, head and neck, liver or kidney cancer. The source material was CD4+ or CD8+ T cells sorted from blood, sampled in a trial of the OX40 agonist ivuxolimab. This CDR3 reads CASRTGEGDYGYTF. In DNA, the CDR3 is TGTGCCAGCAGGACAGGGGAGGGTGACTATGGCTACACCTTC.